The rows below give T cell receptor beta chains drawn from one sample of a study of vaccination effects on CD4 cells after COVID-19. The protocol was immunoSEQ multiplex PCR, while the TCRdb copy is restricted to in-frame clones and leaves out a portion. The data show tens of thousands of clones, with around 69% seen just once and roughly 2.1% held by the top ten. Which antigens these TCRs recognize remains unknown. This specimen was CD4+ T cells from PBMCs cultured without peptide, taken after COVID-19 vaccination. The receptors were gathered from a human donor who received a COVID-19 vaccine. CDR3s include the opening cysteine and the closing phenylalanine or tryptophan. Fields, in order: clone size, V gene, D gene, CDR3 length, J gene, CDR3 protein, CDR3 DNA. A D gene is named only where the DNA matches it firmly. Size is omitted from some rows. Given values are once, few, many or a class for expanded clones.

>.|TRBV9|.|17|TRBJ1-4
CASSGRDGSATNEKLFF
TGTGCCAGCAGCGGAAGGGACGGATCTGCAACTAATGAAAAACTGTTTTTT
>once|TRBV5-1|TRBD2|15|TRBJ2-3
CASSFLAGGPDTQYF
TGCGCCAGCAGCTTCCTAGCGGGGGGACCAGATACGCAGTATTTT
>once|TRBV3-1/TRBV3-2|.|18|TRBJ1-3
CASSQALAGYSFGNTIYF
TGTGCCAGCAGCCAAGCCTTGGCAGGGTATTCCTTTGGAAACACCATATATTTT
>few|TRBV29-1|TRBD1|16|TRBJ2-3
CSVERFRDRNTDTQYF
TGCAGCGTTGAAAGGTTCCGGGACAGAAACACAGATACGCAGTATTTT
>.|TRBV2|TRBD2|16|TRBJ2-3
CASSEILAGAGDTQYF
TGTGCCAGCAGTGAAATCCTAGCGGGGGCCGGAGATACGCAGTATTTT
>.|TRBV7-9|.|12|TRBJ2-1
CASSFGVGEQFF
TGTGCCAGCAGCTTCGGGGTAGGTGAGCAGTTCTTC
>once|TRBV5-1|TRBD1|16|TRBJ1-5
CASSWGDRGFNQPQHF
TGCGCCAGCAGCTGGGGGGACAGGGGGTTCAATCAGCCCCAGCATTTT
>.|TRBV28|TRBD1|15|TRBJ1-3
CASSSGGTGRNTIYF
TGTGCCAGCAGTTCAGGCGGGACAGGGAGAAACACCATATATTTT
>.|TRBV19|TRBD1|16|TRBJ2-6
CASSIDYTGGTNVLTF
TGTGCCAGTAGTATAGATTATACAGGGGGTACCAACGTCCTGACTTTC
>.|TRBV2|.|12|TRBJ2-5
CASRREQETQYF
TGTGCCAGCAGGAGAGAACAAGAGACCCAGTACTTC
>.|TRBV24-1|.|15|TRBJ2-3
CATSDLDYSTDTQYF
TGTGCCACCAGTGATTTGGACTATAGCACAGATACGCAGTATTTT
>.|TRBV7-3|TRBD2|15|TRBJ2-1
CASSLGSGGANEQFF
TGTGCCAGCAGCTTAGGTAGCGGGGGGGCAAATGAGCAGTTCTTC
>.|TRBV12-3/TRBV12-4|.|12|TRBJ2-4
CASRRDLNIQYF
TGTGCCAGCAGGCGGGACTTAAACATTCAGTACTTC
>.|TRBV11-2|.|16|TRBJ1-1
CASSLVAAGWNTEAFF
TGTGCCAGCAGCTTAGTGGCCGCAGGGTGGAACACTGAAGCTTTCTTT
>.|TRBV7-2|.|14|TRBJ2-3
CASSLGLVTDTQYF
TGTGCCAGCAGCTTAGGACTAGTCACAGATACGCAGTATTTT
>.|TRBV5-4|.|12|TRBJ2-5
CASTLEVETQYF
TGTGCCAGCACACTCGAGGTCGAGACCCAGTACTTC
>.|TRBV11-2|.|14|TRBJ1-6
CASSVVARNSPLHF
TGTGCCAGCAGCGTAGTAGCGCGGAATTCACCCCTCCACTTT
>once|TRBV2|.|12|TRBJ1-2
CASGGFLFGYTF
TGTGCCAGTGGGGGGTTCCTTTTTGGCTACACCTTC
>once|TRBV5-1|.|13|TRBJ1-1
CASSEVEAPEAFF
TGCGCCAGCAGCGAGGTTGAGGCCCCTGAAGCTTTCTTT
>once|TRBV19|.|14|TRBJ2-4
CASSIQGSGNIQYF
TGTGCCAGTAGTATACAAGGAAGTGGAAACATTCAGTACTTC
>few|TRBV7-3|.|13|TRBJ1-1
CASSSGTNTEAFF
TGTGCCAGCAGCTCCGGGACGAACACTGAAGCTTTCTTT
>few|TRBV4-1|TRBD2|15|TRBJ2-5
CASSQGLAGRETQYF
TGCGCCAGCAGCCAAGGGCTAGCGGGTAGGGAGACCCAGTACTTC
>.|TRBV18|.|15|TRBJ2-5
CASSPDTTYQETQYF
TGTGCCAGCTCACCGGACACTACCTACCAAGAGACCCAGTACTTC
>.|TRBV29-1|.|11|TRBJ1-2
CSVRSSGDNTF
TGCAGCGTTCGTTCTTCGGGGGATAACACCTTC
>.|TRBV6-1|.|14|TRBJ1-2
CASREARGGNGYTF
TGTGCCAGCAGAGAAGCACGGGGGGGTAACGGCTACACCTTC
>once|TRBV4-3|.|13|TRBJ2-2
CASSQVNAGELFF
TGCGCCAGCAGCCAAGTCAATGCCGGGGAGCTGTTTTTT
>few|TRBV13|.|15|TRBJ1-4
CASSLGGDHNEKLFF
TGTGCCAGCAGCTTAGGGGGGGATCACAATGAAAAACTGTTTTTT
>.|TRBV6-4|.|16|TRBJ2-1
CASSSNRVRPYNEQFF
TGTGCCAGCAGTTCCAACAGGGTCAGACCCTACAATGAGCAGTTCTTC
>.|TRBV6-5|TRBD2|15|TRBJ2-5
CASSQRGAPQETQYF
TGTGCCAGCAGTCAGCGGGGGGCCCCACAAGAGACCCAGTACTTC
>.|TRBV5-5|.|16|TRBJ2-3
CASSFGTLTLLDTQYF
TGTGCCAGCAGCTTCGGGACTCTCACGCTGTTAGATACGCAGTATTTT
>.|TRBV29-1|.|13|TRBJ1-2
CSVQGSGPYGYTF
TGCAGCGTGCAGGGGAGCGGCCCCTATGGCTACACCTTC
>.|TRBV12-5|.|13|TRBJ1-1
CASGLRANTEAFF
TGTGCTAGTGGTTTAAGGGCGAACACTGAAGCTTTCTTT
>.|TRBV10-2|.|14|TRBJ1-6
CASTPDDRTSPLHF
TGCGCCAGCACCCCGGACGACCGGACCTCACCCCTCCACTTT
>.|TRBV28|.|14|TRBJ1-2
CASSLSAGIYGYTF
TGTGCCAGCAGTTTATCGGCGGGAATCTATGGCTACACCTTC
>.|TRBV5-1|.|14|TRBJ2-2
CASSLAGRTGELFF
TGCGCCAGCAGCTTGGCGGGAAGGACCGGGGAGCTGTTTTTT
>.|TRBV6-6|.|11|TRBJ1-2
CAGGEDYGYTF
TGTGCCGGGGGGGAGGACTATGGCTACACCTTC
>few|TRBV28|.|15|TRBJ1-2
CASSFAARRYYGYTF
TGTGCCAGCAGTTTTGCGGCCCGACGATACTATGGCTACACCTTC
>.|TRBV24-1|.|15|TRBJ1-3
CATSDLGQGLNTIYF
TGTGCCACCAGTGATTTGGGCCAGGGGCTGAACACCATATATTTT
>.|TRBV24-1|TRBD1|14|TRBJ2-2
CATRTGGRTGELFF
TGTGCCACCCGGACAGGGGGCAGGACCGGGGAGCTGTTTTTT
>.|TRBV5-6|.|16|TRBJ1-2
CASSFGPGLFSYGYTF
TGTGCCAGCAGCTTCGGACCGGGACTATTTAGCTATGGCTACACCTTC
>.|TRBV14|.|13|TRBJ1-1
CASSHGENTEAFF
TGTGCCAGCAGCCACGGAGAGAACACTGAAGCTTTCTTT
>few|TRBV30|TRBD1|13|TRBJ1-4
CAFNRGFAEKLFF
TGTGCCTTTAACAGGGGGTTCGCTGAAAAACTGTTTTTT
>.|TRBV9|.|14|TRBJ2-5
CASSHEGGAETQYF
TGTGCCAGCAGCCATGAGGGGGGAGCAGAGACCCAGTACTTC
>.|TRBV19|.|14|TRBJ2-3
CASSMSLQTDTQYF
TGTGCCAGTAGTATGTCTCTCCAAACAGATACGCAGTATTTT
>.|TRBV24-1|.|13|TRBJ2-5
CATSATEQETQYF
TGTGCCACCAGTGCAACAGAGCAAGAGACCCAGTACTTC
>.|TRBV6-4|TRBD1|16|TRBJ2-2
CASSDGTGLNAGELFF
TGTGCCAGCAGTGACGGGACAGGTCTGAACGCCGGGGAGCTGTTTTTT
>.|TRBV27|.|14|TRBJ1-1
CASREMGTYTEAFF
TGTGCCAGCAGGGAGATGGGGACCTACACTGAAGCTTTCTTT
>.|TRBV21-1|.|14|TRBJ1-3
CASSLSPSGNTIYF
TGTGCCAGCAGCCTCAGTCCCTCTGGAAACACCATATATTTT
>.|TRBV10-3|TRBD2|14|TRBJ2-3
CAIALAGDGDTQYF
TGTGCCATCGCACTAGCGGGTGATGGGGATACGCAGTATTTT
>.|TRBV10-2|.|13|TRBJ1-3
CASGWDSGNTIYF
TGCGCCAGCGGATGGGACTCTGGAAACACCATATATTTT
>.|TRBV7-2|TRBD1|14|TRBJ1-2
CASSLEWAGGGYTF
TGTGCCAGCAGCTTAGAATGGGCAGGGGGCGGCTACACCTTC
>few|TRBV7-9|.|18|TRBJ1-6
CASSNPRQPSSYNSPLHF
TGTGCCAGCAGCAACCCCCGGCAGCCCAGCTCCTATAATTCACCCCTCCACTTT
>few|TRBV28|.|12|TRBJ2-4
CASSLTPRVQYF
TGTGCCAGCAGTTTGACACCCAGGGTTCAGTACTTC
>.|TRBV12-3/TRBV12-4|.|13|TRBJ1-1
CASRIRDGRRAFF
TGTGCCAGCAGGATCAGGGATGGGAGGCGAGCTTTCTTT
>.|TRBV18|.|15|TRBJ1-5
CASSLTGSSNQPQHF
TGTGCCAGCTCACTAACAGGGTCGAGCAATCAGCCCCAGCATTTT